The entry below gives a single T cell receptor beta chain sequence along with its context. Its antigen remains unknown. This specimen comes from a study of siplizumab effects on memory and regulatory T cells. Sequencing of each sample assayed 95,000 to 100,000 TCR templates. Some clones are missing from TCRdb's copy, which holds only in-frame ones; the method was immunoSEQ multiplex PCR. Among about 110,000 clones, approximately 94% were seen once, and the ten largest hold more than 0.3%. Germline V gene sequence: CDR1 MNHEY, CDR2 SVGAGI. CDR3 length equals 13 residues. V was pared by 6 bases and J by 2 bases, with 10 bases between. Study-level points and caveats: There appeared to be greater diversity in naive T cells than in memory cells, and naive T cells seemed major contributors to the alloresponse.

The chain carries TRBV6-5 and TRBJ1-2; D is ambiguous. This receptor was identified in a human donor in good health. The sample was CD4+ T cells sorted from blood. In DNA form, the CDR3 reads TGTGCCAGCAGCCTACAGCTAAACTATGGCTACACCTTC. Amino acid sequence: CASSLQLNYGYTF.